This T cell receptor (beta chain) was sequenced during a study of CD8 T cells in Susac syndrome. The CDR3 consists of 12 residues. The germline gives CDR1 MGHRA, CDR2 YSYEKL. The V end lost 5 bases, the J end lost 10 bases, and 12 bases lay between the germline ends. The RNA input was about 0.5 to 1 ug, and it was reverse transcribed with random hexamers. TCRdb reprocessed the immunoSEQ multiplex PCR reads via MiXCR and lists one record per CDR3 protein. The table lists a few hundred thousand distinct CDR3 sequences, around 91% of them singletons. The receptor was derived from a human donor with multiple sclerosis. The source material was CD8+ T cells from PBMCs. This chain joins TRBV4-1 and TRBJ2-1; no definite D call. CDR3 sequence: CASSTDPGEQFF. The CDR3 DNA reads TGCGCCAGCAGCACCGACCCTGGGGAGCAGTTCTTC.